The entry below gives a single TCR beta chain sequence along with its context. What it binds is unknown. It was the approximately 110-subject validation cohort, separate from the approximately 620-subject first cohort, to which the donors belonged. The CDR3 is 17 amino acids. The trim removed 3 bases at V and 2 bases at J, leaving 7 bases unmatched. Germline CDR1 and CDR2: SGHRS and YFSETQ. This entry is derived from a study of cytomegalovirus exposure and HLA in healthy donors. Study context: The approximately 120 validation repertoires matched the 666 first-cohort repertoires in platform, a later analysis reported.

TCRdb's copy holds only in-frame clones and misses some; the assay was immunoSEQ multiplex PCR. The data show 220,000 or so clones, around four fifths seen once. Study-level points and caveats: Investigators reported 150 to 200 TCR beta chains as tied to cytomegalovirus. Subsequent analysis revealed that first-cohort TCR clusters tended to co-occur in the roughly 120 validation repertoires.

This sequence originates from a woman aged 30 to 39 in good health and CMV-seropositive. The specimen sequenced was PBMCs. This chain uses TRBV5-1 with TRBJ2-1; the match to TRBD2 covers 11 bases. CDR3 region: CASSWGTSGMTYNEQFF. The CDR3 DNA sequence: TGCGCCAGCAGCTGGGGGACTAGCGGAATGACCTACAATGAGCAGTTCTTC.